The 20 T cell receptor beta chains below were found in one sample sequenced in a study of metastatic and nonmetastatic thyroid tumors. Before thyroid surgery, none of the patients had received any treatment. TCRdb re-analyzed the PCR reads using MiXCR. This sample has some 20,000 clones, with roughly 15% found just once. What was sequenced was blood. These receptor sequences come from a male donor with papillary thyroid cancer or a benign thyroid nodule (not recorded which). Some clones in this sample may be carry-over from other donors' samples.

This clone was detected many times. This sequence joins TRBV7-3 and TRBJ2-3; tentatively, D is TRBD2 (5 bases). V lost 5 bases and J lost 2, with 17 bases in between. Germline loops: CDR1 SGHTA, CDR2 FQGTGA. The CDR3 spans 16 residues. The CDR3 bases are TGTGCCAGCAGCCCGGAGGCTAGCCGCTACACAGATACGCAGTATTTT. Translated, it gives CASSPEASRYTDTQYF.

This clone has only a few counts. The chain is built from TRBV25-1 and TRBJ2-7; D call uncertain. V was trimmed by 2 bases and J by 1 base, leaving 15 bases between them. This CDR3 has 16 amino acids. Per the germline V gene, CDR1 is MGHDK and CDR2 is SYGVNS. CDR3 region: CASSEPLGKGSYEQYF. In DNA form, the CDR3 reads TGTGCCAGCAGTGAACCTTTGGGGAAAGGGTCCTACGAGCAGTACTTC.

This clone was counted ten times or more. The chain combines TRBV24-1 with TRBJ2-3, with a tentative D call TRBD1 (6 bases). Deletions cut 12 bases from V and 2 bases from J, with 11 bases between. The CDR3 extends over 12 amino acids. Germline-derived CDR1 and CDR2 are KGHDR and SFDVKD. In nucleotides, the CDR3 is TGTGCCTCACAGGGAAACACAGATACGCAGTATTTT. Protein sequence: CASQGNTDTQYF.

This clone has a handful of counts. This rearrangement joins TRBV6-1 to TRBJ2-7; D gene uncertain. This CDR3 has 11 residues. Trimming took off 8 bases at V and 8 bases at J, with 13 bases between the two ends. Germline V lookup: CDR1 MNHNS, CDR2 SASEGT. CDR3 sequence reads: CASFGSFKQYF. The DNA of the CDR3 is TGTGCCAGCTTCGGGTCTTTCAAGCAGTACTTC.

This clone was counted ten times or more. The chain has TRBV28 and TRBJ1-1; D gene ambiguous. CDR1 and CDR2 (germline): MDHEN, SYDVKM. V was shortened by 3 bases and J by 6 bases, with 8 bases between the two germline ends. This CDR3 has 12 residues. CDR3 loop: CASSLRTSEAFF. CDR3 sequence (DNA): TGTGCCAGCAGTTTGCGAACTTCTGAAGCTTTCTTT.

This clone was seen at least ten times. The gene calls are TRBV19 and TRBJ2-2; D is unresolved. CDR1 is LNHDA, CDR2 SQIVND, per germline (reference sequence). The V and J ends lost 7 bases and 4 bases respectively, with 7 bases between them. This CDR3 has 12 residues. This CDR3 reads CASTWGTGELFF. The DNA for the CDR3 is TGTGCCAGTACTTGGGGCACCGGGGAGCTGTTTTTT.

This chain connects TRBV30 to TRBJ1-6; perhaps TRBD1 as D (6 bases). The CDR3 sequence is 16 residues long. V was shortened by 2 bases and J by 9 bases, with 20 bases between the two germline ends. Germline CDR1 GTSNPN, CDR2 SVGIG (reference sequence). In nucleotides, the CDR3 is TGTGCCTGGAGTACTTTCCGGACAGCAGACCTTTCACCCCTCCACTTT. It specifies CAWSTFRTADLSPLHF.

This clone occurred many times. V is TRBV6-2 or TRBV6-3 and J is TRBJ1-5; a possible D gene is TRBD1 (5 bases). This CDR3 spans 15 amino acids. V gave up 6 bases and J gave up 0 bases, with 12 bases separating them. Germline-derived CDR1 and CDR2 are MNHEY and SVGEGT. CDR3 sequence: CASRTTDHSNQPQHF. CDR3 in DNA: TGTGCCAGCAGGACGACAGACCATAGCAATCAGCCCCAGCATTTT.

This clone has ten or more counts. The J gene is TRBJ2-1, the V gene TRBV19; 8 bases align to TRBD1. The germline gives CDR1 LNHDA, CDR2 SQIVND (reference sequence). The CDR3 is 15 residues long. After removal of 10 bases from V and 9 bases from J, the junction contained 17 bases not matched to a gene. CDR3 residues: CATQAPYQGAFEQFF. CDR3 nucleotide sequence: TGTGCCACCCAGGCCCCCTACCAGGGGGCGTTTGAGCAGTTCTTC.

In its sample, this clone was seen many times. The J gene is TRBJ2-1, the V gene TRBV7-9; 12 positions match TRBD1. After removal of 1 base from V and 7 bases from J, the junction contained 8 bases not matched to a gene. Looked up from germline, CDR1 is SEHNR and CDR2 is FQNEAQ (reference sequence). The CDR3 covers 17 residues. The CDR3 spells CASSLGLGGQGANEQFF. The CDR3 DNA sequence: TGTGCCAGCAGCTTAGGCCTGGGGGGACAGGGGGCAAATGAGCAGTTCTTC. Together with reference TRBV7-9 and TRBJ2-1, the CDR3 gives the full variable domain: DTGVSQNPRHKITKRGQNVTFRCDPISEHNRLYWYRQTLGQGPEFLTYFQNEAQLEKSRLLSDRFSAERPKGSFSTLEIQRTEQGDSAMYLCASSLGLGGQGANEQFFGPGTRLTVL.

The table lists this clone with many counts. The rearrangement joins TRBV10-3 to TRBJ1-5; a possible D gene is TRBD1 (5 bases). The V end was cut by 5 bases, the J end by 5 bases, with 10 bases between. Germline-derived CDR1 and CDR2 are ENHRY and SYGVKD. The CDR3 length is 13 residues. The CDR3 loop reads CAISIDRDQPQHF. The CDR3 region has the DNA TGTGCCATCAGTATCGACAGAGATCAGCCCCAGCATTTT.

Many counts were recorded for this clone. The chain employs TRBV6-2 or TRBV6-3 and TRBJ2-3, with D perhaps TRBD2 (5 bases). Germline CDR1 MNHEY, CDR2 SVGEGT. Trimming took off 4 bases at V and 1 base at J, with 6 bases between the two ends. The CDR3 runs to 13 residues. The CDR3 loop is CASSWRGTDTQYF. In DNA, the CDR3 is TGTGCCAGCAGTTGGCGGGGCACAGATACGCAGTATTTT.

Judged by abundance, this clone is medium-sized (0.01 to 0.1%). This sequence joins TRBV6-6 and TRBJ1-3; no firm D call. CDR3 size: 15 residues. CDR1 MNHNY and CDR2 SVGAGI come from the germline V gene (reference sequence). V was clipped by 2 bases and J by 0 bases, with 8 bases between them. CDR3: CASSYGRYSGNTIYF. As DNA, the CDR3 is TGTGCCAGCAGTTACGGGAGGTACTCTGGAAACACCATATATTTT.

Ten or more counts support this clone. This sample includes further DNA sequences coding for the same CDR3. The genes are TRBV6-2 or TRBV6-3 and TRBJ1-5; D not resolved. The CDR3 runs to 15 residues. V lost 2 bases to trimming and J lost 5 bases, with 13 bases between them. Germline CDR1 and CDR2: MNHEY and SVGEGT. For the CDR3, the DNA is TGTGCCAGCAGTTACACAGAAGGGATCTATCAGCCCCAGCATTTT. Protein: CASSYTEGIYQPQHF.

This clone was seen ten or more times. CDR3 sequence: CASSQHDLGELFF. The DNA of the CDR3 is TGTGCCAGCAGCCAACATGACTTGGGGGAGCTGTTTTTT. The rearrangement joins TRBV14 to TRBJ2-2; no definite D call. The length of the CDR3 is 13 residues. Germline V gene data show CDR1 as SGHDN and CDR2 as FVKESK. Trimming took 2 bases from V and 8 from J, leaving 9 bases between them.

Ten or more counts support this clone. Other DNA sequences of this sample code for an identical CDR3. The V and J genes are TRBV4-2 and TRBJ2-2; TRBD2 matches 12 bases. The germline V gene encodes CDR1 LGHNA and CDR2 YNFKEQ. Trimming cost V 0 bases and J 3 bases; bases outside gene matches: 8. The CDR3 consists of 19 residues. CDR3 DNA: TGTGCCAGCAGCCAAGAGGCCTCTAGCGGGAGGGGCGACACCGGGGAGCTGTTTTTT. Translated, it gives CASSQEASSGRGDTGELFF.

This clone was counted many times. The V call is TRBV2, the J call TRBJ2-2; D unresolved. The V and J ends lost 7 bases and 0 bases respectively, with 12 bases between them. The CDR3 is 15 amino acids. In germline, CDR1 is SNHLY, CDR2 FYNNEI. The CDR3 reads CASNRPSSNTGELFF. The CDR3 DNA reads TGTGCCAGCAATCGGCCCAGCTCGAACACCGGGGAGCTGTTTTTT.

This clone has at least ten counts. The chain carries TRBV9 and TRBJ2-3, with D possibly being TRBD2 (6 bases). V lost 2 bases and J 3 bases, leaving 25 bases between the germline ends. The CDR3 runs to 19 residues. Germline assignment: CDR1 SGDLS and CDR2 YYNGEE. The CDR3 sequence is CASSVGWGDRRDPTDTQYF. The CDR3 DNA sequence: TGTGCCAGCAGCGTGGGGTGGGGGGATCGGAGGGACCCTACAGATACGCAGTATTTT.

This clone has at least ten counts. J is TRBJ1-2 and V is TRBV20-1; 7 nucleotides match TRBD1. CDR1 and CDR2 (germline): DFQATT, SNEGSKA (reference sequence). The junction had 9 bases not matched to a gene; V was cut back by 5 bases and J by 3 bases. The CDR3 length is 14 residues. The CDR3 sequence is CSARPGTVYYGYTF. In DNA, the CDR3 is TGCAGTGCTCGCCCGGGGACAGTATACTATGGCTACACCTTC.

CDR3 sequence (DNA): TGTGCCAGCTCACCCCAACCGGCGGGGCTTGGGGAAAAACTGTTTTTT. Residues: CASSPQPAGLGEKLFF. This chain connects TRBV18 to TRBJ1-4; D might be TRBD1 (5 bases). There are 16 residues in the CDR3. Trimming cost V 3 bases and J 8 bases, with 19 bases left between them. Germline CDR1 and CDR2: KGHSH and LQKENI.